This T cell receptor (beta chain) was captured by sequencing in a study of beta chain features in type 1 diabetes (dated by TCRdb to 2017 to 2018). With regard to the full study: Mean age, gender distribution, total cell number and subset yield did not differ between patients and healthy donors. Regulatory and stem cell-like memory subsets were obtained from only 8 patients and roughly eight healthy donors, while naive and central memory subsets were obtained from all 30 or so donors. In the study, recently diagnosed type 1 diabetes patients and matched healthy donors were compared on the TCRB repertoires of their sorted circulating CD4+ T cell subsets. A total of approximately 100,000,000 sorted cells were examined across all samples, and the number of cells per subset was strongly correlated with RNA yield. Beyond this particular receptor, the publication reports: Fewer insertions and more nucleotide deletions at VDJ recombination sites were observed in patients with type 1 diabetes, implying thymic rearrangement abnormalities. Because cDNA was sequenced instead of genomic DNA, highly expressing activated cells could be over-represented, though the groups showed no difference in activation or CD3 levels. Because small numbers of individuals were included in the HLA sub-analyses, any influence of HLA type on TCRB rearrangement was left unresolved. Naive, central memory and regulatory TCRB repertoires appeared to be more similar among patients than among healthy donors. Shorter templates might be favored by PCR, yet because patient and control samples were amplified and corrected together, any such skew would affect both groups equally. In all four CD4+ subsets, TCRB CDR3 length was moderately but significantly shorter in type 1 diabetes patients.

Points on this clone: No cognate antigen has been identified for it. Base qualities are not recorded, but no much larger clone differs from it by a single base.

Each donor gave one peripheral blood draw, about 100 mL on average, collected into heparinised tubes. A BD FACSAria II was used to sort naive, central memory, regulatory and stem cell-like memory CD4+ T cells with a panel that included CD45RO, CCR7, CD25, CD127, CD95 and CD27. Every sorted population had a purity above 95%. Right away, PBMCs were isolated by Lymphoprep density gradient centrifugation and were stained directly, with no culture step. So that batch effects would be minimized, each experiment stained and sorted samples in pairs, pairing one healthy donor with one patient. For CDR1 and CDR2, the germline V gene lists SGHTA and FQGNSA. V is pruned by 4 bases and J by 2 bases, leaving 4 bases of the junction without a gene match. The CDR3 has 16 amino acids, counting the end cysteine and phenylalanine. Only the CDR3 portion is preserved as DNA: 48 bases, with reading frame beginning at the first base.

The entire amount of isolated RNA was reverse transcribed using the High Capacity cDNA Reverse Transcription Kit, so the sequenced TCRB transcripts were expressed ones. Deep immunoSEQ sequencing was performed on naive, central memory and regulatory T cell samples, with an average of around 3.4 million total reads per sample. Sorted cells were lysed in RLT buffer, and RNA was extracted using DNase-treated RNeasy Micro or Mini kits according to cell number. To prevent cross-contamination, every cell subset was processed on its own, while patient and healthy donor samples were processed together. TCRB sequences were amplified from cDNA with the immunoSEQ multiplex PCR, producing 87-bp fragments spanning the CDR3 region. The amplicons were sequenced using the Illumina HiSeq platform. The published analysis was carried out like this. Synthetic template baselines were used to correct PCR bias computationally, reads within Hamming distance 2 were collapsed, and singletons that could not be merged were discarded. Reads were aligned to IMGT to assign V, D and J genes, CDR3 length, and insertions or deletions at six rearrangement sites. Clonotype counts were normalized to sorted cell number within each subset before computing true diversity and Gini coefficients with the tcR R package. The overlap coefficient, calculated on TCRB nucleotide sequences, was used to quantify repertoire sharing. Out-of-frame TCRB sequences from naive cells were analyzed to stand in for the pre-selection repertoire. Imported from immuneACCESS, the table was reduced by TCRdb to in-frame sequences with V and J called. These copies leave out some clones; in studies compared against another copy, an unresolved V gene accounts for under half, and the cause of the remainder is not known. V, J and clone size reflect that table, while D and trimming were determined from the DNA. In this sample the table shows hundreds of thousands of clones, about an eighth of which occur a single time. Over 0.04% of the sample comes from the top ten.

This chain is built from TRBV7-2 and TRBJ2-3; 12 bases in the junction line up with TRBD2. The TCR comes from a woman younger than 35 in good health. The specimen sequenced was naive CD4+ T cells from blood. The cell subset or site label, read with the paper, signifies: true naive CD4+ T cells. The nucleotides are TGTGCCAGCAGCTCCCGGACTAGCGGGGTCACAGATACGCAGTATTTT. It encodes CASSSRTSGVTDTQYF. Reference TRBV7-2 and TRBJ2-3 genes cover what lies past the CDR3, so the full variable domain is GAGVSQSPSNKVTEKGKDVELRCDPISGHTALYWYRQSLGQGLEFLIYFQGNSAPDKSGLPSDRFSAERTGGSVSTLTIQRTQQEDSAVYLCASSSRTSGVTDTQYFGPGTRLTVL.